The 22 T cell receptor beta chains below come from one sample, sequenced in a study of cytomegalovirus exposure and HLA in healthy donors. PCR involved 60 Vbeta and 13 Jbeta primers. Profiling relied on immunoSEQ multiplex PCR, and the TCRdb table lists in-frame clones only, not all of them. The sample consists of roughly 150,000 clones, roughly 82% of them appearing once. The sequenced sample was PBMCs. All receptors derive from a man younger than 40 in good health and CMV-seropositive.

The chain couples TRBV4-1 to TRBJ2-3; D call uncertain. This CDR3 region has 16 residues. With 2 bases removed from V and 0 bases from J, the gap between germline ends came to 12 bases. CDR1 MGHRA and CDR2 YSYEKL come from the germline V gene. DNA for the CDR3: TGCGCCAGCAGCCAACACTCCCCCCCTAGCACAGATACGCAGTATTTT. It is translated as CASSQHSPPSTDTQYF.

V and J are TRBV28 and TRBJ2-2; weak D call: TRBD2 (5 bases). In germline, CDR1 is MDHEN, CDR2 SYDVKM. CDR3 length: 13 amino acids. V was clipped by 2 bases and J by 6 bases, with 7 bases between them. CDR3 sequence (DNA): TGTGCCAGCAGTTTACAGAGGGCCGGGGAGCTGTTTTTT. Amino acid sequence: CASSLQRAGELFF.

This clone has just a few counts. This chain connects TRBV6-6 to TRBJ1-6, with D perhaps matching TRBD1 (5 bases). With 0 bases removed from V and 8 bases from J, the gap between germline ends came to 14 bases. CDR3 length equals 16 residues. Per germline, CDR1 MNHNY and CDR2 SVGAGI (reference sequence). DNA of the CDR3: TGTGCCAGCAGTTACTCTGGGGGACTGGGTGATTCACCCCTCCACTTT. It specifies CASSYSGGLGDSPLHF.

The chain couples TRBV14 to TRBJ2-5, with 8 bases aligning to TRBD2. This CDR3 contains 16 residues. From germline, CDR1 is SGHDN and CDR2 FVKESK. V shed 1 base and J 2 bases; nucleotides not matched to a gene: 6. The CDR3 DNA reads as TGTGCCAGCAGCCAAGGAGGTAGCGGGGATCAAGAGACCCAGTACTTC. Amino acid sequence: CASSQGGSGDQETQYF. The variable domain in full, with the rest retrieved from reference TRBV14 and TRBJ2-5, is EAGVTQFPSHSVIEKGQTVTLRCDPISGHDNLYWYRRVMGKEIKFLLHFVKESKQDESGMPNNRFLAERTGGTYSTLKVQPAELEDSGVYFCASSQGGSGDQETQYFGPGTRLLVL.

This clone has more than one count but fewer than ten. This chain uses TRBV2 with TRBJ1-6, with unresolved D. In germline, CDR1 is SNHLY, CDR2 FYNNEI. This CDR3 has 13 amino acids. V was cut by 1 base and J by 10 bases, with 8 bases left in between. Here the CDR3 DNA reads TGTGCCAGCAGTGAAGGGCGGGGATCACCCCTCCACTTT. The encoded protein is CASSEGRGSPLHF.

The rearrangement uses TRBV27 and TRBJ1-1, with D maybe TRBD1 (6 bases). Per the germline V gene, CDR1 is MNHEY and CDR2 is SMNVEV (reference sequence). The CDR3 sequence is 15 residues long. Trimming took off 6 bases at V and 4 bases at J, with 18 bases between the two ends. DNA of the CDR3: TGTGCCAGCAGGGAACAGGGCGTCGTTACCACTGAAGCTTTCTTT. Encoded protein: CASREQGVVTTEAFF.

This chain uses TRBV7-9 with TRBJ1-1, with D maybe TRBD1 (5 bases). Germline-derived CDR1 and CDR2 are SEHNR and FQNEAQ (reference sequence). The CDR3 sequence is 15 residues long. Trimming stripped 3 bases from V and 0 bases from J, with 11 bases between. The CDR3 DNA is TGTGCCAGCAGCTTTAAACGGGACTTGAACACTGAAGCTTTCTTT. This gives the protein CASSFKRDLNTEAFF.

V and J are TRBV19 and TRBJ2-7, with D perhaps TRBD1 (6 bases). The CDR3 consists of 12 residues. The germline V gene encodes CDR1 LNHDA and CDR2 SQIVND (reference sequence). The V gene lost 6 bases and the J gene lost 5 bases, with 11 bases spanning the gap. The CDR3 reads CASSIQGNEQYF. The CDR3 DNA follows: TGTGCCAGTAGCATACAGGGAAACGAGCAGTACTTC.

The V gene is TRBV11-2, the J gene TRBJ1-2; 7 positions agree with TRBD1. Germline V gene sequence: CDR1 SGHAT, CDR2 FQNNGV. The V gene end was trimmed by 0 bases and the J gene end by 3 bases; junction bases not matched to a gene: 7. This CDR3 is 16 amino acids long. The CDR3 loop is CASSLDEVTGYYGYTF. CDR3 DNA: TGTGCCAGCAGCTTAGATGAAGTGACAGGGTACTATGGCTACACCTTC.

The rearrangement uses TRBV5-1 and TRBJ2-7; perhaps TRBD2 as D (5 bases). V dropped 1 base and J dropped 2 bases, with 10 bases sitting between them. This CDR3 is 14 amino acids long. Germline V gene lookup returns CDR1 SGHRS and CDR2 YFSETQ. The CDR3 bases are TGCGCCAGCAGCTTGAGCGGTTCCCCCTACGAGCAGTACTTC. It translates to CASSLSGSPYEQYF.

This clone was recorded at least ten times. The chain links TRBV6-1 to TRBJ1-1; the D is unclear. Germline V lookup: CDR1 MNHNS, CDR2 SASEGT. The CDR3 length is 14 residues. Deletions cut 1 base from V and 1 base from J, with 7 bases between. CDR3: CASSEGAGNTEAFF. The CDR3 region has the DNA TGTGCCAGCAGTGAAGGGGCAGGGAACACTGAAGCTTTCTTT.

The chain recombines TRBV4-1 with TRBJ1-2, with 7 positions matching TRBD1. The germline gives CDR1 MGHRA, CDR2 YSYEKL. After removal of 1 base from V and 2 bases from J, the junction contained 1 base not matched to a gene. This CDR3 spans 14 amino acids. DNA for the CDR3: TGCGCCAGCAGCCAAGGGACAGGAAACTATGGCTACACCTTC. Its protein is CASSQGTGNYGYTF.

The CDR3 reads CASSPDRVEGYTF. The CDR3 DNA follows: TGTGCCAGCAGCCCGGACAGGGTGGAAGGCTACACCTTC. The rearrangement joins TRBV28 to TRBJ1-2; 8 bases align to TRBD1. The CDR3 runs 13 residues. Unmatched junction bases numbered 8, after V lost 6 bases and J lost 8 bases. Germline-derived CDR1 and CDR2 are MDHEN and SYDVKM.

The chain is built from TRBV30 and TRBJ1-1; D is unresolved. The V gene lost 4 bases and the J gene lost 0 bases, with 9 bases spanning the gap. CDR3 size: 13 residues. Germline assignment: CDR1 GTSNPN and CDR2 SVGIG (reference sequence). CDR3 sequence (DNA): TGTGCCTGGAAACGACAAATGAACACTGAAGCTTTCTTT. Translated: CAWKRQMNTEAFF.

This rearrangement joins TRBV13 to TRBJ2-2, with D perhaps matching TRBD1 (6 bases). CDR3 size: 16 residues. Trimming shortened V by 5 bases and J by 0 bases, and 13 bases separated the two germline ends. The germline V gene encodes CDR1 PRHDT and CDR2 FYEKMQ (reference sequence). The CDR3 reads CASSPPYRANTGELFF. Written as DNA, the CDR3 is TGTGCCAGCAGCCCCCCGTACAGGGCGAACACCGGGGAGCTGTTTTTT.

The chain joins TRBV28 to TRBJ1-6; 11 bases are shared with TRBD1. This CDR3 has 15 residues. V lost 1 base and J lost 15; bases outside the gene matches: 8. The V gene's germline CDR1 is MDHEN and CDR2 SYDVKM. The CDR3 coding sequence is TGTGCCAGCAGTTTATACGTTGGACAGGGGGCTCTCCTCCACTTT. Its translation: CASSLYVGQGALLHF. Based on the CDR3 plus reference TRBV28 and TRBJ1-6, the full variable domain is DVKVTQSSRYLVKRTGEKVFLECVQDMDHENMFWYRQDPGLGLRLIYFSYDVKMKEKGDIPEGYSVSREKKERFSLILESASTNQTSMYLCASSLYVGQGALLHFGNGTRLTVT.

J is TRBJ1-2 and V is TRBV30; D not resolved. Trimming left V 0 bases short and J 7 bases short, with 15 bases between. The germline gives CDR1 GTSNPN, CDR2 SVGIG (reference sequence). The CDR3 extends over 14 amino acids. Here the CDR3 DNA reads TGTGCCTGGAGTGTTGTGACCGGGGAAAGTGGCTACACCTTC. This translates into CAWSVVTGESGYTF. The whole variable domain, remainder taken from reference TRBV30 and TRBJ1-2, is SQTIHQWPATLVQPVGSPLSLECTVEGTSNPNLYWYRQAAGRGLQLLFYSVGIGQISSEVPQNLSASRPQDRQFILSSKKLLLSDSGFYLCAWSVVTGESGYTFGSGTRLTVV.

The genes are TRBV18 and TRBJ1-2, with TRBD1 identical over 8 bases. V gave up 5 bases and J gave up 5 bases; unmatched junction bases: 4. The CDR3 runs 13 residues. Germline assignment: CDR1 KGHSH and CDR2 LQKENI. DNA of the CDR3: TGTGCCAGCTCATTGGACAGGGAGTATGGCTACACCTTC. Its translation is CASSLDREYGYTF.

CDR3 nucleotide sequence: TGTGCCTGGAGTGTAGAGGGCAGGGGGAACCTCCACTTT. Its protein product is CAWSVEGRGNLHF. This rearrangement joins TRBV30 to TRBJ1-6; TRBD1 agrees at 7 bases. This CDR3 contains 13 residues. CDR1 and CDR2 (germline): GTSNPN, SVGIG (reference sequence). The trim removed 0 bases at V and 15 bases at J, leaving 8 bases unmatched.

The chain couples TRBV5-1 to TRBJ1-4; TRBD1 matches 7 bases. The V gene's germline CDR1 is SGHRS and CDR2 YFSETQ. The V segment lost 0 bases and the J segment 14 bases; nucleotides outside the gene matches: 7. CDR3 length equals 13 residues. The CDR3 protein is CASSLGTGAYLFF. The CDR3, as DNA: TGCGCCAGCAGCTTGGGGACAGGCGCTTATCTGTTTTTT.

The chain combines TRBV12-5 with TRBJ2-7, with D perhaps matching TRBD1 (6 bases). The CDR3 loop spans 14 amino acids. V gave up 2 bases and J gave up 5 bases, with 13 bases separating them. In germline, CDR1 is LGHNT, CDR2 FRNRAP. Written as DNA, the CDR3 is TGTGCTAGTGGTTTGACGGCAGGGGACCACGAGCAGTACTTC. Its protein is CASGLTAGDHEQYF.

The rearrangement links TRBV2 to TRBJ2-7, with 7 bases matching TRBD1. Germline CDR1 and CDR2: SNHLY and FYNNEI. The length of the CDR3 is 13 residues. V trimming: 3 bases; J trimming: 5 bases; junction bases outside the gene matches: 4. This CDR3 is CASSDGQADEQYF. CDR3 in DNA: TGTGCCAGCAGTGATGGACAGGCCGACGAGCAGTACTTC.